A single TCR beta chain is shown here with its context. The sample is drawn from a study of blood T cell repertoires in COVID-19. Study-level background: The cDNA or gDNA used as material had been derived from T cells, B-cell-depleted T cells, or PBMCs.

The authors' processing: Counts of nucleated cells, estimated from reference gene primer amplification, were obtained. The method was immunoSEQ multiplex PCR; TCRdb's version includes in-frame clones alone and lacks a portion of them. V, J and clone size are taken as reported in that table, and D and trimming were inferred from the DNA itself. The sample records 15,000 to 20,000 clones, roughly four fifths being singletons. Sequenced sample: peripheral blood. The clonotype originates from a middle-aged man with active or convalescent COVID-19.

This CDR3 is CASSYRGTQETQYF. DNA of the CDR3: TGTGCCAGCAGCTACAGGGGGACCCAAGAGACCCAGTACTTC. The chain carries TRBV11-1 and TRBJ2-5; TRBD1 aligns across 8 bases. Germline-derived CDR1 and CDR2 are SGHAT and FQDESV (reference sequence). This CDR3 has 14 amino acids. V lost 4 bases and J lost 1; bases outside the gene matches: 2. The entire variable domain, with the rest obtained from reference TRBV11-1 and TRBJ2-5, is as follows: EAEVAQSPRYKITEKSQAVAFWCDPISGHATLYWYRQILGQGPELLVQFQDESVVDDSQLPKDRFSAERLKGVDSTLKIQPAELGDSAMYLCASSYRGTQETQYFGPGTRLLVL.